This T cell receptor beta chain stems from a study of metastatic and nonmetastatic thyroid tumors. Study background: Across blood and tumor or nodule tissue, repertoires from malignant and benign thyroid patients were compared with one another.

No treatment of any kind had been given to any patient before thyroid surgery. How the authors handled the data: Researchers built a distant-metastasis classifier for papillary thyroid cancer that drew on CDR3 differences across clinicopathological groups. MiXCR reprocessed the PCR reads for TCRdb. The V and J calls follow TCRdb's processing rather than the paper's. The data show about 5,500 clones, with roughly 30% seen just once and 15% to 20% held by the top ten. Input material: adjacent normal tissue. This receptor was obtained from a female donor with papillary thyroid cancer or a benign thyroid nodule (not recorded which). Some clones in this sample may be carry-over from other donors' samples.

Written as DNA, the CDR3 is TGTGCCAGCAGCAAAGCCGGGACGCCTCTTGAGACCCAGTACTTC. It codes for CASSKAGTPLETQYF. This chain links TRBV7-9 with TRBJ2-5, with D possibly being TRBD1 or TRBD2 (5 bases each). The germline V gene has CDR1 SEHNR and CDR2 FQNEAQ (reference sequence). The CDR3 runs to 15 residues. Trimming cost V 5 bases and J 5 bases, with 18 bases left between them.